This T cell receptor beta chain was recorded in a study of CD8+CD57+ T cells in acquired aplastic anemia. Germline trimming cut 3 bases from V and 2 bases from J; bases unmatched to any gene: 7. The CDR3 loop spans 16 amino acids. CDR1 is LNHNV and CDR2 is YYDKDF in the germline V gene (reference sequence). Researchers used genomic DNA as the template to profile TCR beta VDJ and CDR3. TCRdb re-called the reads through MiXCR, storing one row per CDR3 protein. The table records approximately 65,000 distinct CDR3 sequences, roughly 54% of them present only once. This clonotype originated in a human donor in good health, serving as a control. Sequencing was performed on sorted CD4+, CD8+, or CD8+CD57+ T cells (not recorded which) from PBMCs. V is TRBV15 and J is TRBJ2-7; 10 nucleotides agree with TRBD1. CDR3 region: CATSSQRTGGAYEQYF. The CDR3 DNA reads TGTGCCACCAGCAGCCAACGGACAGGGGGGGCCTACGAGCAGTACTTC.